This TCR beta chain was identified in a study of spatial heterogeneity in lung cancer (dated by TCRdb to the late 2010s). Study-level background: More beta-chain than alpha-chain transcripts were consistently detected, likely reflecting higher beta-chain transcript abundance. In non-small cell lung cancer, the study quantitatively compared TCR alpha and beta repertoires across several tumor regions, matched nontumor lung, and blood. In the raw uncorrected reads, each unique combination of TCR and UMI appeared more than ten times on average. Both alpha and beta chains were TCR-sequenced in around 220 tumor regions, approximately 64 matched nontumor lung samples and roughly 50 PBMC samples obtained at surgery. Nonsynonymous mutation counts, determined by whole-exome sequencing of tumor tissue, were related to features of the TCR repertoire. In tumor regions, TCR transcript counts showed a strong correlation with a T cell transcriptional module score from matched bulk RNA-seq. What the research found in general, with its limitations: A correlation was observed between the number of expanded intratumoral alpha and beta TCRs and the tumor nonsynonymous mutation count. Estimated TCR-seq coverage of tumor T cells was only 7% to 8.5% for alpha chains and around 14% for beta chains. Additional single-cell paired TCR alpha and beta sequencing was considered necessary to confirm, at a functional level, the hypothesis that regional TCRs recognize regional mutations. Counts of ubiquitous and regional expanded TCRs were found to correlate with counts of ubiquitous and regional nonsynonymous mutations, respectively.

The library was produced with 5' RACE. Sequencing instrument: NextSeq 500. To allow correction of PCR and sequencing errors, the TCR library protocol tagged every TCR cDNA molecule with a unique molecular identifier. The published analysis was carried out like this. TCR identification, UMI-based error correction and CDR3 extraction were all carried out with Decombinator tools. TCRs above a frequency of 2 per 1,000, corresponding to the top 1% of the tumor frequency distribution, were defined as expanded. Expanded tumor TCRs were classed as regional if statistically deemed absent (corrected P<0.05) from at least one tumor region, otherwise ubiquitous. Each repertoire was subsampled 100 times to 5,000 TCRs, after which Renyi diversity was computed with the R vegan package. To build CDR3 similarity networks, amino acid triplet string-kernel similarity was used, and CDR3s were connected when their pairwise similarity was above 0.82. The public reads were quality trimmed at Q25 with fastp and then assembled into clones with MiXCR by TCRdb, keeping productive beta chains. Rows merge per CDR3 protein into single entries with the most common DNA and genes. The V and J calls shown here were made by TCRdb, not taken from the authors' results. The sample table holds thousands of distinct CDR3 sequences, of which 11% to 15% were seen once. The ten largest clones capture roughly 10% of the sample.

In its sample, this clonotype was seen many times. The antigen it recognizes is unknown. Base qualities are not at hand, and no much larger clone is one base apart. Because the library targeted alpha chains, this beta chain is an off-target read whose size means little. The junction shows trimming of 1 base on V and 6 bases on J, and the gene matches do not reach 2 bases of it. The CDR3 runs 13 amino acids, cysteine and phenylalanine included. CDR3 DNA is the only sequence kept; it has 39 bases, read in frame from the first base. The CDR1 and CDR2 encoded by the germline V gene (reference sequence) are DFQATT and SNEGSKA. Read against the paper, the sample's time point label means: sample taken at primary tumor resection. Samples were obtained from about 75 patients with early-stage, untreated non-small cell lung cancer from the lung TRACERx cohort. Without any cell sorting, TCR sequencing was performed on whole RNA extracted either from tumor and nontumor lung tissue or from cryopreserved PBMC samples. Only patients for whom sufficient RNA was available from at least two tumor regions were selected for TCR sequencing. Before being selected, tumor and adjacent nontumor lung specimens were reviewed by a lung pathologist.

This sequence was found in a female donor with early-stage non-small cell lung cancer. The sequenced sample was lung tumor tissue, obtained at surgery. The receptor chain draws on TRBV20-1 and TRBJ2-4; 8 of the junction bases match TRBD2. The base sequence is TGCAGTGCTAGAGCGGGAGGGGCAAACATTCAGTACTTC. This translates into CSARAGGANIQYF.